The TCR beta chain described here comes from a study of T cell changes during pregnancy in multiple sclerosis. The protocol was immunoSEQ multiplex PCR, while the TCRdb copy is restricted to in-frame clones and leaves out a portion. The top ten hold under 2% of the sample, which has 43,000 or so clones, around 90% seen once. Per germline, CDR1 SEHNR and CDR2 FQNEAQ (reference sequence). V was cut by 4 bases and J by 6 bases, with 10 bases left in between. The CDR3 loop spans 12 amino acids. This sample comprised peripheral blood, obtained in the first trimester of pregnancy. V and J are TRBV7-9 and TRBJ2-7; possible D gene TRBD1, 6 bases. The TCR sequence derives from a female donor with multiple sclerosis, enrolled in a pregnancy study. The CDR3 here is CASSSQGLEQYF. For the CDR3, the DNA is TGTGCCAGCAGCTCCCAGGGGCTCGAGCAGTACTTC.